This T cell receptor beta chain was documented in a study of post-analysis software for immune sequencing data. Study results and caveats: When patients were compared with controls, five TRBV segments were more frequent, TRBV5-6, TRBV5-1 and TRBV20-1 among them.

Prepared libraries of TCR beta cDNA carried unique molecular identifiers. T cells numbering about 0.9 to 10 million yielded cDNA molecules that totaled some 500,000. TCRdb passed the PCR reads through MiXCR, listing each CDR3 protein once. The sample includes more than 450,000 distinct CDR3 sequences, around 36% of them seen just once. V was clipped by 6 bases and J by 0 bases, with 12 bases between them. CDR1 MDHEN and CDR2 SYDVKM come from the germline V gene. The CDR3 has 16 residues. This clonotype has only a few counts. What it binds is not known. Material for sequencing was blood. The sequence was collected from a girl aged 2-17 years with multiple sclerosis. V is TRBV28 and J is TRBJ2-6, with no clear D. The CDR3 region has the DNA TGTGCCAGCAGCTCCCGGGCCTTCTCTGGGGCCAACGTCCTGACTTTC. It translates to CASSSRAFSGANVLTF.